This entry is about one T cell receptor (beta chain). This sample was taken from a study of Ad26.COV2.S vaccination and SARS-CoV-2 variants. Study-level background: Administration of Ad26.COV2.S was intramuscular, either once or twice 56 days apart.

The method was immunoSEQ multiplex PCR; TCRdb's version includes in-frame clones alone and lacks a portion of them. The table includes hundreds of thousands of clones, 85% to 90% detected once. The treatment here: about 20 received Ad26.COV2.S at low or high dose, single or two shots; about five received placebo; per-sample allocation not given. Sampling was done on day 63 after the first vaccine or placebo injection. V gave up 0 bases and J gave up 2 bases; unmatched junction bases: 4. There are 16 residues in the CDR3. Germline CDR1 SGHRS, CDR2 YFSETQ. The receptor was derived from a person aged 18-65 years who received the Ad26.COV2.S COVID-19 vaccine or a placebo. The sample consisted of peripheral blood, taken in a trial of Ad26.COV2.S vaccine versus placebo. The chain is built from TRBV5-1 and TRBJ1-4; 7 nucleotides agree with TRBD1. CDR3 in amino acids: CASSLDGTATNEKLFF. The CDR3 region has the DNA TGCGCCAGCAGCTTGGATGGGACAGCCACTAATGAAAAACTGTTTTTT.